These 11 T cell receptor beta chains came from one sample sequenced in a study of T cell clones after liver transplantation. The protocol was immunoSEQ multiplex PCR, while the TCRdb copy is restricted to in-frame clones and leaves out a portion. Seen here are 75,000 to 85,000 clones, around four fifths observed once, and the top ten hold roughly 3%. This specimen was CD4+ T cells from blood, taken at the 22-month timepoint. The receptor set was obtained from a human patient who received a liver transplant. Some T cells may be supplied by the graft donor.

This rearrangement joins TRBV5-1 to TRBJ1-3, with D unresolved. Germline CDR1 and CDR2: SGHRS and YFSETQ. V was trimmed by 5 bases and J by 0 bases, leaving 6 bases between them. The CDR3 length is 13 residues. The CDR3: CASRKNSGNTIYF. As DNA, the CDR3 is TGCGCCAGCAGAAAGAACTCTGGAAACACCATATATTTT.

The chain uses TRBV7-2 and TRBJ1-2, with D uncertain. CDR3 length: 15 residues. V was clipped by 3 bases and J by 0 bases, with 11 bases between them. CDR1 SGHTA and CDR2 FQGNSA come from the germline V gene. The CDR3 reads CASSFGSRPNYGYTF. The CDR3 nucleotides read TGTGCCAGCAGCTTCGGCAGTAGGCCTAACTATGGCTACACCTTC.

The rearrangement links TRBV11-3 to TRBJ2-3, with D perhaps TRBD2 (6 bases). Deletions cut 5 bases from V and 3 bases from J, with 15 bases between. This CDR3 contains 15 residues. CDR1 is SGHNT, CDR2 YENEEA, per germline. The CDR3 DNA sequence: TGTGCCAGCAGCAGCTCCGGGGGTGGGACAGATACGCAGTATTTT. It yields the protein CASSSSGGGTDTQYF.

V and J are TRBV4-2 and TRBJ1-4; unclear D gene. CDR3 length equals 13 residues. The V end lost 5 bases, the J end lost 7 bases, and 11 bases lay between the germline ends. Germline values: CDR1 LGHNA, CDR2 YNFKEQ. The CDR3 DNA follows: TGTGCCAGCAGCTTGAGAGGAGGTGAAAAACTGTTTTTT. The encoded protein is CASSLRGGEKLFF.

This chain joins TRBV11-2 and TRBJ2-1, with 10 bases aligning to TRBD2. This CDR3 is built from 17 residues. V lost 1 base and J lost 8; bases outside the gene matches: 11. Germline CDR1 is SGHAT and CDR2 is FQNNGV. CDR3 protein: CASSLVASGRDWYEQFF. In DNA form, the CDR3 reads TGTGCCAGCAGCTTAGTGGCTAGCGGGAGAGATTGGTATGAGCAGTTCTTC.

The chain joins TRBV5-4 to TRBJ2-1, with 7 nucleotides matching TRBD2. V lost 1 base and J lost 5; bases outside the gene matches: 3. The length of the CDR3 is 14 residues. Germline V gene sequence: CDR1 SGHNT, CDR2 YYREEE (reference sequence). The CDR3 protein is CASSLLAVNNEQFF. CDR3 bases: TGTGCCAGCAGCTTGCTAGCGGTTAACAATGAGCAGTTCTTC.

This clone was picked up a small number of times. V usage is TRBV7-2 and J usage is TRBJ2-7; D is possibly TRBD1 (5 bases). Germline CDR1 SGHTA, CDR2 FQGNSA. V was shortened by 4 bases and J by 2 bases, with 12 bases between the two germline ends. The CDR3 length is 14 residues. The CDR3 region is CASSSTTAAYEQYF. In DNA form, the CDR3 reads TGTGCCAGCAGCTCGACGACAGCAGCCTACGAGCAGTACTTC.

This chain joins TRBV4-2 and TRBJ2-2, with D perhaps TRBD1 or TRBD2 (5 bases each). V was trimmed by 4 bases and J by 1 base, leaving 10 bases between them. The CDR3 extends over 15 amino acids. CDR1 and CDR2 from the germline V gene are LGHNA and YNFKEQ. The CDR3 spells CASSPGPRNTGELFF. The CDR3 nucleotides read TGTGCCAGCAGCCCGGGACCCAGGAACACCGGGGAGCTGTTTTTT.

The V call is TRBV19, the J call TRBJ1-3; D remains unclear. The CDR3 is made up of 17 amino acids. From germline, CDR1 is LNHDA and CDR2 SQIVND (reference sequence). V gave up 3 bases and J gave up 0 bases, with 15 bases separating them. The CDR3 spells CASSIRSPQSSGNTIYF. The CDR3 nucleotides are TGTGCCAGTAGTATTAGGTCCCCGCAGAGCTCTGGAAACACCATATATTTT.

This clone was seen just once. The rearrangement uses TRBV28 and TRBJ1-1, with TRBD1 matching over 7 bases. Germline V gives CDR1 MDHEN, CDR2 SYDVKM. This CDR3 contains 13 residues. V gave up 6 bases and J gave up 5 bases; unmatched junction bases: 6. As DNA, the CDR3 is TGTGCCAGCAGCCTACAGGGGCCAACTGAAGCTTTCTTT. Translation gives CASSLQGPTEAFF.

CDR3 DNA sequence: TGTGCCATCAGGGGAGGGCAACTAGCGACCGAGCAGTACTTC. Amino acid sequence: CAIRGGQLATEQYF. The V call is TRBV10-3, the J call TRBJ2-7; TRBD2 matches 7 bases. This CDR3 contains 14 residues. J gave up 6 bases and V 6 bases, and 11 bases lay outside the gene matches. The germline V gene has CDR1 ENHRY and CDR2 SYGVKD.